This T cell receptor (beta chain) was identified during a study of beta chain features in type 1 diabetes. Broader study findings: Shorter TCRB CDR3s, moderately but significantly so, were found in Type 1 diabetes patients in all four CD4+ subsets. Compared to healthy donors, patients appeared to have naive, central memory and Treg TCRB repertoires that were more alike.

Reverse transcribing all isolated RNA meant expressed TCRB transcripts were sequenced. The method was immunoSEQ multiplex PCR; TCRdb's version includes in-frame clones alone and lacks a portion of them. The sample carries some 100,000 clones, 40% recorded once. V lost 5 bases and J lost 5; bases outside the gene matches: 4. CDR1 and CDR2 (germline): SEHNR, FQNEAQ (reference sequence). The CDR3 consists of 15 residues. This clone came up a few times. Its specificity is unknown. The TCR originated in a woman in her late teens or twenties in good health. V gene TRBV7-9 combines with J gene TRBJ2-1, with 12 bases matching TRBD2. The sequenced sample consisted of stem cell memory CD4+ T cells from blood. CDR3 sequence reads: CASSIGLAGNNEQFF. The CDR3 nucleotides are TGTGCCAGCAGCATCGGACTAGCGGGAAACAATGAGCAGTTCTTC.